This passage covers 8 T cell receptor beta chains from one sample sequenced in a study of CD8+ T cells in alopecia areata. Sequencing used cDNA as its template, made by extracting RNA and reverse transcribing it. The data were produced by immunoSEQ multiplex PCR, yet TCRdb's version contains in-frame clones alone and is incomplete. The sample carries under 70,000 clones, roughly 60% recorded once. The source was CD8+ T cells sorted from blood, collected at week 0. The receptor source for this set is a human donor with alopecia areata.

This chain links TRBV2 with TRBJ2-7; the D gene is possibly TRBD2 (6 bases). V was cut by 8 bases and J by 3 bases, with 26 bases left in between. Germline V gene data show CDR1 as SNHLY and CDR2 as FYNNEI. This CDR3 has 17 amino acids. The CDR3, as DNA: TGTGCCAGCGCGGGGCAGGGTAAAAGGGAAATTGACTACGAGCAGTACTTC. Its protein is CASAGQGKREIDYEQYF.

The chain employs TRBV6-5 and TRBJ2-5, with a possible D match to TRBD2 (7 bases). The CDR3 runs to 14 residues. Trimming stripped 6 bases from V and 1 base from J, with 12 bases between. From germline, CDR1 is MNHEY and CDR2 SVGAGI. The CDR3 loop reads CASSSGGSQETQYF. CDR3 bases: TGTGCCAGCAGCTCGGGGGGCAGCCAAGAGACCCAGTACTTC.

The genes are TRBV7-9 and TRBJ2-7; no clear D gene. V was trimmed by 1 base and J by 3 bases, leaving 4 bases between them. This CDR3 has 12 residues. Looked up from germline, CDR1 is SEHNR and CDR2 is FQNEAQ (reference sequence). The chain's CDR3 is CASSLVHYEQYF. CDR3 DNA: TGTGCCAGCAGCTTAGTACACTACGAGCAGTACTTC.

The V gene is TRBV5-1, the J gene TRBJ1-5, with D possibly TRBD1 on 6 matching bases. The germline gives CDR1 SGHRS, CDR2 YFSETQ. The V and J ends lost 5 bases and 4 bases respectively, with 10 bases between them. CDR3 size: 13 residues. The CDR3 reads CASRQGANQPQHF. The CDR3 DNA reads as TGCGCCAGCAGACAGGGCGCTAATCAGCCCCAGCATTTT.

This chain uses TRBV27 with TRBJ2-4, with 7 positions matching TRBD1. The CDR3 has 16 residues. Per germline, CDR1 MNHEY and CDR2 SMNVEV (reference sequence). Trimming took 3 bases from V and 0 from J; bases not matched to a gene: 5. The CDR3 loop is CASSFLAGGAKNIQYF. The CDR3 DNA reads TGTGCCAGCAGTTTCTTGGCAGGGGGAGCCAAAAACATTCAGTACTTC.

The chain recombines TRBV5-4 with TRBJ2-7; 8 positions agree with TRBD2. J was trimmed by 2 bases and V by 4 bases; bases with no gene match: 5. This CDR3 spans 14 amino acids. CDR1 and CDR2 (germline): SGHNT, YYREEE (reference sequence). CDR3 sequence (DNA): TGTGCCAGCAGCGTTACTAGCGGAACCTACGAGCAGTACTTC. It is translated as CASSVTSGTYEQYF.

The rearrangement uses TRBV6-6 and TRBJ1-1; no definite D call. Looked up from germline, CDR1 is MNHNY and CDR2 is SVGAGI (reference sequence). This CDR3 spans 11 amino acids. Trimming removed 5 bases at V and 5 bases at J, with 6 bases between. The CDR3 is CASSMGTEAFF. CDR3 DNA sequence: TGTGCCAGCAGTATGGGAACTGAAGCTTTCTTT.

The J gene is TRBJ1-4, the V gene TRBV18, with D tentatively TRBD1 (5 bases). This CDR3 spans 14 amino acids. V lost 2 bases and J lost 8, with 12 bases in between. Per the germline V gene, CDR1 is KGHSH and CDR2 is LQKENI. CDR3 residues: CASSPGGEFEKLFF. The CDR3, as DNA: TGTGCCAGCTCACCAGGAGGGGAGTTCGAAAAACTGTTTTTT.